The next 2 T cell receptor beta chains were all read from a single sample in a study of CD8 T cells in Susac syndrome. RNA amounts of roughly 0.45 to 1 ug underwent reverse transcription with random hexamers. TCRdb re-derived calls from the immunoSEQ multiplex PCR reads in MiXCR, one entry per CDR3 protein. This sample has about 140,000 distinct CDR3 sequences, with just under 95% found just once. Sequencing input: CD4+ T cells from PBMCs. The source of these receptors is a human donor with Susac syndrome.

The chain joins TRBV3-1 to TRBJ1-1; D gene ambiguous. Per germline, CDR1 LGHDT and CDR2 YNNKEL (reference sequence). V lost 5 bases, J lost 8 bases, and 12 bases lay in between. The CDR3 has 12 residues. Here the CDR3 DNA reads TGTGCCAGCAGCTGGAAGGATCTAGAAGCTTTCTTT. This gives the protein CASSWKDLEAFF.

The CDR3 bases are TGTGCCAGCAGTTTTACCAGGCTACAAGAGACCCAGTACTTC. Its translation is CASSFTRLQETQYF. The chain has TRBV12-3 or TRBV12-4 and TRBJ2-5; no definite D call. V dropped 3 bases and J dropped 2 bases, with 10 bases sitting between them. This CDR3 region has 14 residues.